Below are 21 T cell receptor beta chains sequenced from a single sample in a study of T cell responses to AZD1222 COVID-19 vaccine. Clones were read by immunoSEQ multiplex PCR, and TCRdb kept only the in-frame ones, dropping some. Of roughly 110,000 clones listed, about nine tenths are singletons. Sample: peripheral blood, taken 28 days after the second AZD1222 dose. Every receptor here comes from an adult who received the AZD1222 COVID-19 vaccine.

The V call is TRBV7-2, the J call TRBJ2-7, with no clear D. Trimming pared 2 bases from V and 4 bases from J, leaving 3 bases between. Germline-derived CDR1 and CDR2 are SGHTA and FQGNSA. The CDR3 sequence is 11 residues long. DNA for the CDR3: TGTGCCAGCAGCTTAACGTACGAGCAGTACTTC. This encodes CASSLTYEQYF.

This sequence joins TRBV24-1 and TRBJ1-5; D is ambiguous. Germline CDR1 and CDR2: KGHDR and SFDVKD. The CDR3 has 15 residues. The germline V and J ends were trimmed by 3 bases and 4 bases, with 12 bases remaining between them. The CDR3 region is CATSDGRVRNQPQHF. For the CDR3, the DNA is TGTGCCACCAGTGATGGGAGGGTACGTAATCAGCCCCAGCATTTT.

CDR3 bases: TGTGCCACCAGTGACGCTACCGGGACCTACTACGAGCAGTACTTC. This encodes CATSDATGTYYEQYF. V is TRBV24-1 and J is TRBJ2-7; D may correspond to TRBD1 or TRBD2 (5 bases each). The germline CDR1 and CDR2 sequences are KGHDR and SFDVKD. The CDR3 loop spans 15 amino acids. V shed 4 bases and J shed 3 bases, with 15 bases lying between them.

This rearrangement joins TRBV9 to TRBJ2-1; 7 bases fit TRBD2. This CDR3 is 18 amino acids long. Trimming cost V 1 base and J 7 bases; bases outside gene matches: 17. Germline CDR1 and CDR2: SGDLS and YYNGEE. The DNA of the CDR3 is TGTGCCAGCAGCGTATCGGCCAGCGGGGACCCTCAGGGTAATGAGCAGTTCTTC. It yields the protein CASSVSASGDPQGNEQFF.

The V gene is TRBV7-2, the J gene TRBJ1-2, with TRBD1 as a possible D gene (5 bases). There are 15 residues in the CDR3. Looked up from germline, CDR1 is SGHTA and CDR2 is FQGNSA. Trimming took off 5 bases at V and 3 bases at J, with 16 bases between the two ends. CDR3 DNA sequence: TGTGCCAGCAGCAAGACCGTGGGGGGGGACTATGGCTACACCTTC. This gives the protein CASSKTVGGDYGYTF.

V usage is TRBV11-1 and J usage is TRBJ1-6, with 9 bases identical to TRBD1. Germline V gene sequence: CDR1 SGHAT, CDR2 FQDESV (reference sequence). Unmatched junction bases numbered 6, after V lost 5 bases and J lost 7 bases. The CDR3 sequence is 15 residues long. The CDR3 DNA reads as TGTGCCAGCAGCCTAACGGGACAGGGAAATTCACCCCTCCACTTT. Translation gives CASSLTGQGNSPLHF.

CDR3 sequence reads: CASSLAASEAFF. The CDR3 DNA reads TGTGCCAGTAGTCTGGCTGCAAGTGAAGCTTTCTTT. The chain recombines TRBV19 with TRBJ1-1; D is unclear. This CDR3 has 12 residues. Germline lookup yields CDR1 LNHDA and CDR2 SQIVND (reference sequence). Deletions cut 5 bases from V and 7 bases from J, with 11 bases between.

The V and J genes are TRBV5-1 and TRBJ1-6; D uncertain. V lost 3 bases and J 5 bases, leaving 12 bases between the germline ends. The CDR3 consists of 15 residues. Germline V gives CDR1 SGHRS, CDR2 YFSETQ. CDR3 region: CASSSGDLNNSPLHF. As DNA, the CDR3 is TGCGCCAGCAGCTCAGGAGACCTCAATAATTCACCCCTCCACTTT.

This clone appeared a few times. V gene TRBV2 combines with J gene TRBJ2-1; 10 nucleotides agree with TRBD1. Trimming removed 7 bases from V and 5 bases from J; junction bases left unmatched: 11. Germline lookup yields CDR1 SNHLY and CDR2 FYNNEI. The CDR3 spans 16 residues. This CDR3 is CASTKLGQGVNNEQFF. The CDR3 coding sequence is TGTGCCAGCACGAAACTAGGACAGGGGGTTAACAATGAGCAGTTCTTC.

V is TRBV4-1 and J is TRBJ1-6; a weak D match, TRBD1 (5 bases). The CDR3 extends over 16 amino acids. V dropped 1 base and J dropped 14 bases, with 21 bases sitting between them. Germline-derived CDR1 and CDR2 are MGHRA and YSYEKL. CDR3 in DNA: TGCGCCAGCAGCCAAGTGGGGCGGTGGGGCGGTTCGGCCCTCCACTTT. This encodes CASSQVGRWGGSALHF.

This chain links TRBV7-9 with TRBJ2-7; TRBD1 aligns across 9 bases. CDR3 length: 15 amino acids. Germline CDR1 reads SEHNR; CDR2 reads FQNEAQ (reference sequence). J gave up 3 bases and V 5 bases, and 8 bases lay outside the gene matches. The DNA of the CDR3 is TGTGCCAGCAGCCCTACAGGGGGCGGGTTCTACGAGCAGTACTTC. Translating it yields CASSPTGGGFYEQYF.

The chain recombines TRBV18 with TRBJ1-5; TRBD1 aligns across 9 bases. Per the germline V gene, CDR1 is KGHSH and CDR2 is LQKENI. V trimming: 4 bases; J trimming: 5 bases; junction bases outside the gene matches: 6. The CDR3 is made up of 15 amino acids. Here the CDR3 reads CASSRTGGGDQPQHF. The CDR3 DNA is TGTGCCAGCTCACGAACAGGGGGCGGAGATCAGCCCCAGCATTTT. Looking up the rest from reference TRBV18 and TRBJ1-5 gives the full variable domain: NAGVMQNPRHLVRRRGQEARLRCSPMKGHSHVYWYRQLPEEGLKFMVYLQKENIIDESGMPKERFSAEFPKEGPSILRIQQVVRGDSAAYFCASSRTGGGDQPQHFGDGTRLSIL.

The chain recombines TRBV7-2 with TRBJ1-2; the D gene is possibly TRBD1 (5 bases). CDR3 size: 13 residues. Between the trimmed V and J ends, which lost 4 bases and 4 bases, there was a span of 10 bases. The V gene's germline CDR1 is SGHTA and CDR2 FQGNSA. The CDR3 reads CASSSVGVYGYTF. For the CDR3, the DNA is TGTGCCAGCAGCTCTGTGGGGGTCTATGGCTACACCTTC. Supplemented by reference TRBV7-2 and TRBJ1-2, the full variable domain reads GAGVSQSPSNKVTEKGKDVELRCDPISGHTALYWYRQSLGQGLEFLIYFQGNSAPDKSGLPSDRFSAERTGGSVSTLTIQRTQQEDSAVYLCASSSVGVYGYTFGSGTRLTVV.

The chain combines TRBV27 with TRBJ2-2; the D gene could be TRBD1 or TRBD2 (6 bases each). V gave up 7 bases and J gave up 4 bases, with 16 bases separating them. The CDR3 loop spans 15 amino acids. Germline V gene data show CDR1 as MNHEY and CDR2 as SMNVEV (reference sequence). CDR3 in amino acids: CASTTFGGGTGELFF. CDR3 in DNA: TGTGCCAGCACCACTTTCGGGGGCGGCACCGGGGAGCTGTTTTTT.

This sequence joins TRBV29-1 and TRBJ2-1, with 12 bases lining up with TRBD2. This CDR3 comprises 15 residues. The V gene end was trimmed by 0 bases and the J gene end by 4 bases; junction bases not matched to a gene: 1. In germline, CDR1 is SQVTM, CDR2 ANQGSEA. DNA of the CDR3: TGCAGCGTTGAAGATCTAGCGGGGGGGTACAATGAGCAGTTCTTC. This sequence encodes CSVEDLAGGYNEQFF.

This clone was counted only a few times. The V call is TRBV6-2 or TRBV6-3, the J call TRBJ1-6; D remains ambiguous. V was clipped by 2 bases and J by 0 bases, with 11 bases between them. The CDR3 length is 17 residues. In germline, CDR1 is MNHEY, CDR2 SVGEGT. For the CDR3, the DNA is TGTGCCAGCAGTTACGACGGATGGACCTCCTATAATTCACCCCTCCACTTT. Its protein product is CASSYDGWTSYNSPLHF.

The chain combines TRBV6-5 with TRBJ2-7; perhaps D is TRBD1 or TRBD2 (5 bases each). Germline V CDR1 and CDR2: MNHEY, SVGAGI. Trimming cost V 11 bases and J 1 base, with 18 bases left between them. The CDR3 loop spans 14 amino acids. In nucleotides, the CDR3 is TGTGCCGGGAACTCAGGGAGCAATTCCTACGAGCAGTACTTC. Translation gives CAGNSGSNSYEQYF.

V is TRBV19 and J is TRBJ2-6; D remains unclear. Trimming stripped 6 bases from V and 0 bases from J, with 18 bases between. The CDR3 loop spans 18 amino acids. Germline V gene lookup returns CDR1 LNHDA and CDR2 SQIVND (reference sequence). CDR3 loop: CASREGGSGYSGANVLTF. For the CDR3, the DNA is TGTGCCAGTAGAGAAGGTGGTTCAGGCTACTCTGGGGCCAACGTCCTGACTTTC.

The chain carries TRBV7-8 and TRBJ1-1, with D tentatively TRBD1 (5 bases). The CDR3 has 13 residues. The V gene's germline CDR1 is SGHVS and CDR2 FQNEAQ. V lost 5 bases and J lost 5, with 12 bases in between. The CDR3 loop reads CASSRREGTEAFF. CDR3 nucleotide sequence: TGTGCCAGCAGCCGGAGAGAGGGGACTGAAGCTTTCTTT.

A note on this clone: Other DNA sequences from this sample encode an identical CDR3 as well. This chain connects TRBV2 to TRBJ1-1; no clear D gene. Germline V gene data show CDR1 as SNHLY and CDR2 as FYNNEI. V was clipped by 7 bases and J by 2 bases, with 8 bases between them. This CDR3 is built from 12 residues. The CDR3 region is CASKFGNTEAFF. DNA for the CDR3: TGTGCCAGCAAATTTGGAAACACTGAAGCTTTCTTT.

V usage is TRBV10-3 and J usage is TRBJ1-3, with D hard to call. Looked up from germline, CDR1 is ENHRY and CDR2 is SYGVKD. CDR3 length: 10 amino acids. Trimming took 8 bases from V and 4 from J, leaving 3 bases between them. CDR3 in amino acids: CAIGGNTIYF. CDR3 bases: TGTGCCATCGGAGGAAACACCATATATTTT.